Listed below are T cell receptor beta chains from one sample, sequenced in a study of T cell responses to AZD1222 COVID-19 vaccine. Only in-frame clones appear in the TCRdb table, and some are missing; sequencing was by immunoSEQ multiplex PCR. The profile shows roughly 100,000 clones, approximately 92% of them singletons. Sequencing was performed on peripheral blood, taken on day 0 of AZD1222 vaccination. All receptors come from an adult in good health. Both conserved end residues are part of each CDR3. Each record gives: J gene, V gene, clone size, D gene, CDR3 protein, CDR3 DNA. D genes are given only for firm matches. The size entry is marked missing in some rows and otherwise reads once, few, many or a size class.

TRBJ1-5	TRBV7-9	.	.	CASSLAFRVRGNQPQHF	TGTGCCAGCAGCTTAGCCTTCCGGGTACGCGGCAATCAGCCCCAGCATTTT
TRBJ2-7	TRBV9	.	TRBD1	CASSVDRVAYEQYF	TGTGCCAGCAGCGTCGACAGGGTAGCCTACGAGCAGTACTTC
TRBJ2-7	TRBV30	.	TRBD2	CACLGTSGSFPYEQYF	TGTGCCTGCCTGGGGACTAGCGGGAGTTTCCCCTACGAGCAGTACTTC
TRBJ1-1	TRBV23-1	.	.	CASSPRSTEAFF	TGCGCCAGCAGTCCCCGGTCCACTGAAGCTTTCTTT
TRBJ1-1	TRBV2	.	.	CASSVGGPNTEAFF	TGTGCCAGCAGTGTGGGAGGGCCCAACACTGAAGCTTTCTTT
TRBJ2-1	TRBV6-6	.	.	CASSPVGDEQFF	TGTGCCAGCAGTCCAGTTGGCGATGAGCAGTTCTTC
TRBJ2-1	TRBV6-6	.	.	CASSKSGPTEQFF	TGTGCCAGCAGTAAATCGGGACCGACGGAGCAGTTCTTC
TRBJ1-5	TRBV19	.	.	CATREGGGNQPQHF	TGTGCCACCCGGGAAGGAGGGGGCAATCAGCCCCAGCATTTT
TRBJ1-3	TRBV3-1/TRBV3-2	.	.	CASSQDYGGNTIYF	TGTGCCAGCAGCCAAGATTATGGGGGTAACACCATATATTTT
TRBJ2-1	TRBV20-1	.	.	CSARDRGEQFF	TGCAGTGCTCGGGACCGTGGTGAGCAGTTCTTC
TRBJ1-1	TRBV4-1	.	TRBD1	CASSQESRTGALNTEAFF	TGCGCCAGCAGCCAAGAATCCCGGACAGGGGCCTTGAACACTGAAGCTTTCTTT
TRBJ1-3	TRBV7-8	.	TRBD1	CASSLVGTGDSGNTIYF	TGTGCCAGCAGCTTAGTCGGGACAGGGGATTCTGGAAACACCATATATTTT
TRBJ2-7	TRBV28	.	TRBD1	CASRWDRETYEQYF	TGTGCCAGCAGGTGGGACAGGGAGACCTACGAGCAGTACTTC
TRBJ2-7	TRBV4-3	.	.	CASSQESNRDYEQYF	TGCGCCAGCAGCCAAGAATCTAACAGGGACTACGAGCAGTACTTC
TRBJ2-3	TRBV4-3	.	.	CASSQGTAAGDTQYF	TGCGCCAGCAGCCAAGGGACCGCGGCGGGAGATACGCAGTATTTT
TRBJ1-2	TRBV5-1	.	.	CASSLASGARDGYTF	TGCGCCAGCAGCTTGGCGTCGGGGGCTCGGGATGGCTACACCTTC
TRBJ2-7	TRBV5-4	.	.	CASSLATGHYEQYF	TGTGCCAGCAGCTTGGCCACAGGGCACTACGAGCAGTACTTC
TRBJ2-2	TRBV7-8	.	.	CASSPRRELFF	TGTGCCAGCAGCCCCCGTAGGGAGCTGTTTTTT
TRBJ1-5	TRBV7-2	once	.	CASSLTGGGNQPQHF	TGTGCCAGCAGCTTAACGGGGGGGGGCAATCAGCCCCAGCATTTT